These T cell receptor beta chains were read from a single sample in a study of blood T cell repertoires in COVID-19. The method was immunoSEQ multiplex PCR; TCRdb's version includes in-frame clones alone and lacks a portion of them. The table has about 97,000 clones, 80% to 95% seen once. The sample comprised peripheral blood. The receptors derive from a man aged 50 to 60 with active COVID-19. Both conserved end residues are part of each CDR3. D genes are given only for firm matches. Only some rows state a clone size, as once, few, many or a class for expanded clones.

J gene | clone size | D gene | V gene | CDR3 DNA | CDR3 protein
TRBJ2-1 | NA | TRBD1 | TRBV6-4 | TGTGCCGACAGGGGCGATGAGCAGTTCTTC | CADRGDEQFF
TRBJ2-7 | NA | NA | TRBV15 | TGTGCCACCAGCCCCCGGAGTGCACGGGTCGAGCAGTACTTC | CATSPRSARVEQYF
TRBJ2-1 | once | TRBD2 | TRBV27 | TGTGCCAGCAGTTTAGAAACTAGCGGGACCTACAATGAGCAGTTCTTC | CASSLETSGTYNEQFF
TRBJ2-1 | NA | TRBD1 | TRBV18 | TGTGCCAGCTCACCCCGCCGGGACAGGGTATACAATGAGCAGTTCTTC | CASSPRRDRVYNEQFF
TRBJ2-5 | NA | TRBD1 | TRBV19 | TGTGCCAGTAGTGTCCGGGACAGGGAGACCCAGTACTTC | CASSVRDRETQYF
TRBJ1-2 | NA | NA | TRBV15 | TGTGCCACCAGCGGAGGGCCTTCTCCAACCTATGGCTACACCTTC | CATSGGPSPTYGYTF
TRBJ2-7 | NA | TRBD1 | TRBV18 | TGTGCCAGCTCACCACTTAAGGGGGCCGACGAGCAGTACTTC | CASSPLKGADEQYF
TRBJ2-7 | NA | TRBD2 | TRBV24-1 | TGTGCCACCAGTGATAGCGGGAGCTCCTACGAGCAGTACTTC | CATSDSGSSYEQYF
TRBJ2-7 | once | NA | TRBV15 | TGTGCCACCAGCAGAGGGACTGATAACTACGAGCAGTACTTC | CATSRGTDNYEQYF
TRBJ1-3 | once | NA | TRBV6-1 | TGTGCCAGCAGTGAATTTGATAGAACCGTCTCTGGAAACACCATATATTTT | CASSEFDRTVSGNTIYF
TRBJ1-4 | NA | NA | TRBV4-1 | TGCGCCAGCAGCCAATACAGTGCAACTAATGAAAAACTGTTTTTT | CASSQYSATNEKLFF
TRBJ2-1 | NA | NA | TRBV11-3 | TGTGCCAGCAGCTTAAGTGATCGAGCGGATGACTACAATGAGCAGTTCTTC | CASSLSDRADDYNEQFF
TRBJ1-2 | NA | TRBD1 | TRBV28 | TGTGCCAGCAGCCGGGACAGGGGAATCGATGGCTACACCTTC | CASSRDRGIDGYTF
TRBJ2-1 | NA | TRBD2 | TRBV7-9 | TGTGCCAGCAGCTCACTAGCGGGGGCGTTTGAGCAGTTCTTC | CASSSLAGAFEQFF
TRBJ2-2 | few | NA | TRBV30 | TGTGCCTGGAGTGTACAATGGGAGCGGAACACCGGGGAGCTGTTTTTT | CAWSVQWERNTGELFF
TRBJ1-4 | NA | TRBD1 | TRBV30 | TGTGCCTGGGGACAGGGCTTTAATGAAAAACTGTTTTTT | CAWGQGFNEKLFF
TRBJ2-3 | once | NA | TRBV10-1 | TGCGCCAGCAGCGACAGCGGGAGCACAGATACGCAGTATTTT | CASSDSGSTDTQYF
TRBJ2-1 | NA | NA | TRBV5-1 | TGCGCCAGCAGCTTGCGAGCCGGGGGCAATGAGCAGTTCTTC | CASSLRAGGNEQFF
TRBJ1-2 | NA | NA | TRBV5-1 | TGCGCCAGCAGCTTAAATCAGGGAAGGGATGGCTACACCTTC | CASSLNQGRDGYTF
TRBJ1-6 | once | NA | TRBV5-1 | TGCGCCAGCAGCTTGCTGCAGGAATCACCCCTCCACTTT | CASSLLQESPLHF
TRBJ2-3 | NA | TRBD2 | TRBV29-1 | TGCAGCGTTGACTACGGGGGGGGGACAGATACGCAGTATTTT | CSVDYGGGTDTQYF
TRBJ1-1 | few | NA | TRBV4-2 | TGTGCCAGCAGCCAAGGCACTTTGAGAACCACTGAAGCTTTCTTT | CASSQGTLRTTEAFF
TRBJ1-5 | NA | TRBD1 | TRBV19 | TGTGCCAGTAGTATATCGAAGGGGGCGCTGAATCAGCCCCAGCATTTT | CASSISKGALNQPQHF
TRBJ2-7 | once | TRBD2 | TRBV6-5 | TGTGCCAGCAGTTACTTGAGCGGGAGCAGCTCCTACGAGCAGTACTTC | CASSYLSGSSSYEQYF
TRBJ2-1 | NA | TRBD1 | TRBV19 | TGTGCCAGTAGAGATGGGACAGGGAAAGGAAATGAGCAGTTCTTC | CASRDGTGKGNEQFF
TRBJ1-1 | NA | NA | TRBV5-1 | TGCGCCAGCAGTTCGGGCAGGGACACTGAAGCTTTCTTT | CASSSGRDTEAFF
TRBJ2-5 | once | NA | TRBV30 | TGTGCCTGGCAAGGGTGGGGGGTCGGAGAAGAGACCCAGTACTTC | CAWQGWGVGEETQYF
TRBJ2-1 | NA | TRBD2 | TRBV18 | TGTGCCAGCTCACCTTTGACTAGCGGTCGGGGGGATGAGCAGTTCTTC | CASSPLTSGRGDEQFF
TRBJ2-3 | NA | NA | TRBV2 | TGTGCCGCGGCAGCGGAGTTCACAGATACGCAGTATTTT | CAAAAEFTDTQYF
TRBJ2-1 | NA | NA | TRBV10-1 | TGCGCCAGCAGTAAGGTAGCAGACTCCTACAATGAGCAGTTCTTC | CASSKVADSYNEQFF
TRBJ2-7 | NA | TRBD1 | TRBV9 | TGTGCCAGCAGCGTAGTCGGGACAGGGGTAGACGAGCAGTACTTC | CASSVVGTGVDEQYF
TRBJ1-2 | NA | NA | TRBV2 | TGTGCCAGCAGTGAAGCGCTTAGTTGGGGCCGCGGCTACACCTTC | CASSEALSWGRGYTF
TRBJ2-2 | NA | NA | TRBV10-2 | TGCGCCAGTATCGCCCCCCGGCCAGGGTTGACCGGGGAGCTGTTTTTT | CASIAPRPGLTGELFF
TRBJ2-5 | NA | NA | TRBV28 | TGTGCCAGCAGTTTAAGGTCCGAGCGAGAGACCCAGTACTTC | CASSLRSERETQYF
TRBJ2-2 | NA | NA | TRBV6-5 | TGTGCCAGCAGTTCTGGGAGGTGGACCGGGGAGCTGTTTTTT | CASSSGRWTGELFF
TRBJ1-2 | NA | TRBD1 | TRBV28 | TGTGCCAGCAACCGATGGACAGGTTGGGGTTATGGCTACACCTTC | CASNRWTGWGYGYTF
TRBJ1-1 | NA | NA | TRBV19 | TGTGCCACCCGCATGGCTGGAGGCACTGAAGCTTTCTTT | CATRMAGGTEAFF
TRBJ2-5 | NA | TRBD2 | TRBV10-3 | TGTGCCATCTCAGAAGCGGGAGAGGGGACCCAGTACTTC | CAISEAGEGTQYF
TRBJ2-1 | NA | TRBD2 | TRBV24-1 | TGTGCCACCAGTGACCACAGGCGGACTAGCGCCCACAATGAGCAGTTCTTC | CATSDHRRTSAHNEQFF
TRBJ1-2 | NA | TRBD1 | TRBV7-9 | TGTGCCAGCAGCTTAGGGGGACAGTCCTATGGCTACACCTTC | CASSLGGQSYGYTF
TRBJ1-6 | few | TRBD1 | TRBV10-3 | TGTGCCATCAGTGAGTCCGGGACAGATAATTCACCCCTCCACTTT | CAISESGTDNSPLHF
TRBJ1-5 | NA | NA | TRBV6-1 | TGTGCCAGCAGTGGCACCAAAGGGGCTTGGCATCAGCCCCAGCATTTT | CASSGTKGAWHQPQHF
TRBJ2-5 | NA | TRBD2 | TRBV30 | TGTGCCTGGACGGGTGGGGGAGGGGCGTATGAGACCCAGTACTTC | CAWTGGGGAYETQYF
TRBJ1-4 | few | NA | TRBV7-9 | TGTGCCAGCAGCTTGGAGGTGGCGAATGAAAAACTGTTTTTT | CASSLEVANEKLFF
TRBJ2-1 | NA | NA | TRBV7-6 | TGTGCCAGCAGCCCTAGGCCGGCGGAGATTTACAATGAGCAGTTCTTC | CASSPRPAEIYNEQFF
TRBJ2-7 | NA | TRBD2 | TRBV18 | TGTGCCAGCTCGTCGACTAGCGAAAGCTCCTACGAGCAGTACTTC | CASSSTSESSYEQYF
TRBJ2-7 | NA | NA | TRBV3-1/TRBV3-2 | TGTGCCAGCAGTCGTGTCTCAGGGTCCTACGAGCAGTACTTC | CASSRVSGSYEQYF
TRBJ2-7 | few | NA | TRBV5-1 | TGCGCCAGCAGAGGAACAGGGTCGAGCGAGCAGTACTTC | CASRGTGSSEQYF
TRBJ2-7 | few | TRBD1 | TRBV5-1 | TGCGCCAGCAGCCCGACAGGGAGCGAGCAGTACTTC | CASSPTGSEQYF
TRBJ1-4 | NA | NA | TRBV24-1 | TGTGCCACCAGTGCTCCCGGAGGGCGAAAACTGTTTTTT | CATSAPGGRKLFF
TRBJ2-7 | NA | TRBD2 | TRBV6-4 | TGTGCCAGCAGTGACCTTCGGGGGGGCGAGCAGTACTTC | CASSDLRGGEQYF
TRBJ2-1 | once | NA | TRBV28 | TGTGCCAGCAGTTTAGGGGCGCGAAATAACAATGAGCAGTTCTTC | CASSLGARNNNEQFF
TRBJ2-6 | NA | NA | TRBV12-3/TRBV12-4 | TGTGCCAGCTCTACTGGGGCCAACGTCCTGACTTTC | CASSTGANVLTF
TRBJ2-2 | NA | TRBD2 | TRBV5-1 | TGCGCCAGCAGCTCGTGGACTAGCGGGAGGTCCGGGGAGCTGTTTTTT | CASSSWTSGRSGELFF